The table lists the clone carrying this TCR beta chain with many counts. The data are from a study of blood T cells in healthy people across ages. With a J-beta primer mix and a sample-barcoded 5' primer, a second PCR ran about 7 to 12 cycles. From the 5' RACE reads, TCRdb called clonotypes with MiXCR, one entry per CDR3 protein. The sample consists of around 900,000 distinct CDR3 sequences, roughly 51% of them appearing once. The CDR3 covers 11 residues. The V gene's germline CDR1 is MNHEY and CDR2 SVGAGI. The V gene lost 7 bases and the J gene lost 1 base, with 4 bases spanning the gap. The chain couples TRBV6-5 to TRBJ1-1; no definite D call. The clonotype originates from a woman aged 55-70 years in good health. Specimen: blood. CDR3 DNA: TGTGCCAGCACCGGGAACACTGAAGCTTTCTTT. Translating it yields CASTGNTEAFF.